These T cell receptor beta chains were read from a single sample in a study of T cell responses to AZD1222 COVID-19 vaccine. The protocol was immunoSEQ multiplex PCR, while the TCRdb copy is restricted to in-frame clones and leaves out a portion. This table has about 120,000 clones, 90% to 95% appearing once. The sequencing used peripheral blood, collected on day 0 of AZD1222 vaccination. The receptors shown here come from an adult in good health. Both conserved end residues are part of each CDR3. A D gene is named only where the DNA matches it firmly. Rows give clone size only sometimes, using once, few, many, or a class for an expanded clone.

j_gene,d_gene,abundance,v_gene,CDR3nt,CDR3aa
TRBJ2-1,-,-,TRBV2,TGTGCCGGCAAGGACATTTCGAGAGCAGACGAGCAGTTCTTC,CAGKDISRADEQFF
TRBJ1-1,-,once,TRBV9,TGTGCCAGCAGCGCACGGGCCGCGAACACTGAAGCTTTCTTT,CASSARAANTEAFF
TRBJ1-1,-,-,TRBV27,TGTGCCAGCAGTTTTAGATTTACAACTGAAGCTTTCTTT,CASSFRFTTEAFF
TRBJ1-6,-,-,TRBV25-1,TGTGCCAGCAGTGGCGCTGGCTCACCCCTCCACTTT,CASSGAGSPLHF
TRBJ1-1,-,-,TRBV28,TGTGCCAGCAGGGGGGGCCGGGGCACTGAAGCTTTCTTT,CASRGGRGTEAFF
TRBJ2-7,-,-,TRBV7-2,TGTGCCAGCAGCTTATTCGTCGTGAGAGAGCAGTACTTC,CASSLFVVREQYF
TRBJ2-1,TRBD2,-,TRBV9,TGTGCCAGCAGCGTAGGCTCTAGCGGGAGCAATGAGCAGTTCTTC,CASSVGSSGSNEQFF
TRBJ2-6,TRBD1,-,TRBV28,TGTGCCAGCAGCCCCTCAGGGGGCCCGCGGGGGGCCAACGTCCTGACTTTC,CASSPSGGPRGANVLTF
TRBJ1-1,TRBD1,-,TRBV6-5,TGTGCCAGCAGTTACGGGAAGACAGGGACGAACACTGAAGCTTTCTTT,CASSYGKTGTNTEAFF
TRBJ2-7,-,-,TRBV7-9,TGTGCCAGCAGCTTAGCACGCAGGAGCGGCTACGAGCAGTACTTC,CASSLARRSGYEQYF
TRBJ1-6,-,-,TRBV6-1,TGTGCCAGCAGTGATCAGCAAGCGGATTCACCCCTCCACTTT,CASSDQQADSPLHF
TRBJ2-7,TRBD2,-,TRBV5-1,TGCGCCAGCAGCTTGTCTCCTATAGGCGGGAGTTACGAGCAGTACTTC,CASSLSPIGGSYEQYF
TRBJ1-2,-,-,TRBV1,TGCACCAGCAGCCCTCTTGGGGTGAGGACAGGTGACAGGTATGGCTACACCTTC,CTSSPLGVRTGDRYGYTF
TRBJ1-1,-,-,TRBV29-1,TGCAGCGTTGAAGATCGGGAGGACACTGAAGCTTTCTTT,CSVEDREDTEAFF
TRBJ1-2,TRBD1,-,TRBV18,TGTGCCAGCTCACCCCAGACAGGGGTTAACTATGGCTACACCTTC,CASSPQTGVNYGYTF
TRBJ2-2,-,-,TRBV7-9,TGTGCCAGCAGCTTAGTCAGATCCACCGGGGAGCTGTTTTTT,CASSLVRSTGELFF
TRBJ2-3,TRBD2,-,TRBV28,TGTGCCAGCCGGCGGGGGGCCGTAGATACGCAGTATTTT,CASRRGAVDTQYF
TRBJ1-1,-,-,TRBV6-5,TGTGCCAGCACCACAAGTTGGGAACCCGCTGAAGCTTTCTTT,CASTTSWEPAEAFF
TRBJ2-7,TRBD2,many,TRBV13,TGTGCCAGCAGCCCCGGGGGTAGCGGGGTCGACGAGCAGTACTTC,CASSPGGSGVDEQYF
TRBJ1-1,-,-,TRBV28,TGTGCCAGCATCAAGGGGGGGAGGAACACTGAAGCTTTCTTT,CASIKGGRNTEAFF
TRBJ1-1,-,-,TRBV19,TGTGCCAGTAGTCCTCACACAGTGATGACTGAAGCTTTCTTT,CASSPHTVMTEAFF
TRBJ2-1,TRBD1,-,TRBV5-1,TGCGCCAGCAGCTTGGCCATGGGGGACAGGGGTGTCGATGAGCAGTTCTTC,CASSLAMGDRGVDEQFF
TRBJ2-1,TRBD2,-,TRBV6-4,TGTGCCAGCAGTACGGGACTAGGGGTCTATGAGCAGTTCTTC,CASSTGLGVYEQFF
TRBJ1-2,TRBD1,-,TRBV27,TGTGCCAGCAGGCAGGGGACAGGCAGTAACTATGGCTACACCTTC,CASRQGTGSNYGYTF
TRBJ2-3,TRBD1,-,TRBV5-1,TGCGCCAGCAGCATAGGACAGGGTGGCACAGATACGCAGTATTTT,CASSIGQGGTDTQYF
TRBJ2-3,-,few,TRBV5-1,TGCGCCAGCAGTCCCGCTAGCTCCTCTGGAGATACGCAGTATTTT,CASSPASSSGDTQYF
TRBJ1-1,TRBD1,-,TRBV28,TGTGCCAGCAGGGGGGACAGGGGGCATGGTGAAGCTTTCTTT,CASRGDRGHGEAFF